The source of this TCR beta chain is a study of T cell responses to AZD1222 COVID-19 vaccine (dated by TCRdb to 2020 to 2022). Concerning the study at large: A total of 233 trial participants underwent TCR sequencing, of whom some 210 received two doses of AZD1222 and about 25 received two doses of the MenACWY control vaccine. Trial participants were enrolled by age into subgroups of 18-55, 56-69 and 70-plus years, and approximately 150, 30 and 60 TCR-sequenced participants, respectively, were included in these subgroups. The paper as a whole reports these results and caveats: In the small 56-69-year group, the increase in depth fell short of significance, most likely because of low power. Conclusions about previously exposed vaccinees are limited, since just five to seven AZD1222 recipients were seropositive for SARS-CoV-2 at baseline. After two AZD1222 doses, spike-specific TCR breadth and depth were significantly higher than at day 0 and than in MenACWY recipients. Participants were mostly white British and included more females than males, and it was suggested by the authors that clonal diversity may have been underestimated. Because no samples from the day 14 peak response were available, repertoires could be characterized only after the peak T cell response. Vaccine-associated CD4 TCRs spanned the whole spike protein, with dominant responses in regions 160-218 and 743-854. Reportedly, close to half of the unique spike-specific TCRs recognized epitopes lying outside the regions that are mutated in the B.1.351 and B.1.1.7 variants.

As to this clone: The antigen it binds to is not known. It has no much larger one-base neighbor in the sample; base qualities were not kept.

Per the publication, the time point label means: baseline before first vaccination. The treatment or condition label of this sample denotes: meningococcal conjugate vaccine given as trial control. Vaccinee samples were obtained from the UK trials COV001 and COV002, which included a single-blind randomized controlled phase 2/3 trial of AZD1222 (ChAdOx1 nCoV-19) in healthy adults. For TCRbeta chain sequencing, PBMC samples from trial participants were taken at day 0 and at day 28 after the second dose. The germline V gene specifies KGHSH as CDR1 and LQKENI as CDR2. The junction shows trimming of 0 bases on V and 6 bases on J, plus 11 bases between the germline ends. The CDR3 goes from the cysteine to the phenylalanine over 14 residues. The only DNA kept is the CDR3, 42 bases in frame from the first base. The CDR3 regions of human TCRbeta chains were analyzed by immunosequencing. Turning to the authors' computational methods: TCRs in the repertoires were compared against a reference library of SARS-CoV-2-specific TCRs that had been generated with the MIRA antigen-specificity platform. Breadth meant the fraction of unique TCRs that were SARS-CoV-2-associated, whereas depth meant the fraction of total T cells that were SARS-CoV-2-associated. Using the MIRA data, each spike-specific TCR was assigned both to the spike region to which the TCR was reactive and to a CD4 or CD8 class. Log10-transformed breadth and depth values were compared by one-way ANOVA with Sidak's multiple comparisons tests. The table comes from immuneACCESS by way of TCRdb, which keeps in-frame sequences with V and J called. Part of the clones is missing from these tables; in studies checked, under half for an unresolved V gene and the rest for unknown reasons. That table supplies the V and J calls and clone size; D and trimming were determined from the DNA. The sample includes about 150,000 clones, with approximately 88% observed a single time. Roughly 3.5% of the sample belongs to the ten largest clones.

The V gene is TRBV18 and the J gene is TRBJ1-2; TRBD1 is a possible D gene, resting on 5 matching bases. The clonotype was recovered from an adult in good health. This sample comprised peripheral blood, obtained on day 0 of MenACWY control vaccination. Read as DNA, the sequence is TGTGCCAGCTCACCACCGCAGGGTCTACATGGCTACACCTTC. The translation is CASSPPQGLHGYTF.